The source of this T cell receptor (beta chain) is a study of OX40 agonist ivuxolimab in advanced cancers. Study details: Ivuxolimab was administered intravenously to patients at 0.01 to 10 mg/kg every 2 weeks.

This CDR3 is built from 14 residues. The V end lost 5 bases, the J end lost 5 bases, and 15 bases lay between the germline ends. Per the germline V gene, CDR1 is SGHTA and CDR2 is FQGNSA. Comment on this clone: Antigen: not known.

Regarding the study as a whole: At doses 0.1 to 3.0 mg/kg, CD4+ and CD8+ clones expanded. On average, CD8+ T cells had more expanded clones than CD4+.

The protocol was immunoSEQ multiplex PCR, while the TCRdb copy is restricted to in-frame clones and leaves out a portion. Here the sample spans around 80,000 clones, roughly 84% being singletons. The gene calls are TRBV7-2 and TRBJ1-1; D is possibly TRBD1 (5 bases). Sequences were derived from CD4+ or CD8+ T cells sorted from blood, sampled in a trial of the OX40 agonist ivuxolimab. This TCR was recovered from an adult with an advanced solid tumor such as melanoma, head and neck, liver or kidney cancer. Written as DNA, the CDR3 is TGTGCCAGCAGCCCCGGTCGGTGGGGGACTGAAGCTTTCTTT. Translating it yields CASSPGRWGTEAFF. Filled out from reference TRBV7-2 and TRBJ1-1, the complete variable domain reads GAGVSQSPSNKVTEKGKDVELRCDPISGHTALYWYRQSLGQGLEFLIYFQGNSAPDKSGLPSDRFSAERTGGSVSTLTIQRTQQEDSAVYLCASSPGRWGTEAFFGQGTRLTVV.